Following are 20 T cell receptor beta chains from one sample sequenced in a study of cytotoxic CD8 clonotypes in ibrutinib-treated CLL. The assay was immunoSEQ multiplex PCR, and TCRdb's table has in-frame clones only and misses some. The sample records fewer than 400,000 clones, about 61% being singletons. The input for sequencing was PBMCs, taken after 36 months of ibrutinib treatment. The receptors originated from a human donor with chronic lymphocytic leukemia.

The chain uses TRBV5-1 and TRBJ2-3; tentatively, D is TRBD1 or TRBD2 (6 bases each). CDR1 is SGHRS, CDR2 YFSETQ, per germline. Trimming removed 3 bases from V and 2 bases from J, with 28 bases in between. CDR3 length equals 20 residues. In nucleotides, the CDR3 is TGCGCCAGCAGCTCGTTAAGAACAGGGTTTCGAGGCGGGAACACAGATACGCAGTATTTT. Translation gives CASSSLRTGFRGGNTDTQYF.

V and J are TRBV5-1 and TRBJ2-5; 8 bases align to TRBD1. The CDR3 is made up of 14 amino acids. Germline values: CDR1 SGHRS, CDR2 YFSETQ. Trimming took 0 bases from V and 6 from J; bases not matched to a gene: 4. CDR3 sequence (DNA): TGCGCCAGCAGCTTGGGAGACAGGGGTAAGACCCAGTACTTC. Amino acid sequence: CASSLGDRGKTQYF.

Written as DNA, the CDR3 is TGTGCCAGCAGGATGGATGAAAAACTGTTTTTT. Translating it yields CASRMDEKLFF. V usage is TRBV25-1 and J usage is TRBJ1-4; D not resolved. This CDR3 has 11 amino acids. The V end lost 6 bases, the J end lost 6 bases, and 5 bases lay between the germline ends. The V gene's germline CDR1 is MGHDK and CDR2 SYGVNS.

The chain joins TRBV15 to TRBJ2-7; D unresolved. The CDR3 is made up of 16 amino acids. From germline, CDR1 is LNHNV and CDR2 YYDKDF (reference sequence). Trimming left V 5 bases short and J 0 bases short, with 17 bases between. CDR3 region: CATSAEIGVLSYEQYF. The DNA of the CDR3 is TGTGCCACCAGCGCAGAAATTGGGGTACTCTCCTACGAGCAGTACTTC.

Of note for this clone: The sample carries other DNA sequences with the same CDR3. The V call is TRBV29-1, the J call TRBJ2-3, with D perhaps TRBD2 (5 bases). Per germline, CDR1 SQVTM and CDR2 ANQGSEA. This CDR3 contains 12 residues. Trimming took off 3 bases at V and 2 bases at J, with 6 bases between the two ends. CDR3 bases: TGCAGCGTTGAGAGGGACACAGATACGCAGTATTTT. This sequence encodes CSVERDTDTQYF.

The genes are TRBV19 and TRBJ2-2; 7 bases fit TRBD1. The V gene end was trimmed by 5 bases and the J gene end by 0 bases; junction bases not matched to a gene: 6. There are 16 residues in the CDR3. The germline V gene encodes CDR1 LNHDA and CDR2 SQIVND (reference sequence). The CDR3 nucleotides read TGTGCCAGTAGTCCCTTTGGACAGGCGAACACCGGGGAGCTGTTTTTT. Its protein is CASSPFGQANTGELFF.

The chain joins TRBV10-1 to TRBJ1-3; D uncertain. The V end lost 3 bases, the J end lost 1 base, and 10 bases lay between the germline ends. Germline-derived CDR1 and CDR2 are WNHNN and SYGVQD (reference sequence). This CDR3 has 15 amino acids. CDR3 bases: TGCGCCAGCAGTGATTCGGCAGGTTCTGGAAACACCATATATTTT. It codes for CASSDSAGSGNTIYF.

This sequence joins TRBV6-1 and TRBJ1-3; 7 positions agree with TRBD1. This CDR3 comprises 16 residues. The V gene end was trimmed by 1 base and the J gene end by 4 bases; junction bases not matched to a gene: 7. The germline V gene encodes CDR1 MNHNS and CDR2 SASEGT. The CDR3: CASSEDQTGMGNTIYF. The DNA for the CDR3 is TGTGCCAGCAGTGAAGATCAGACAGGGATGGGAAACACCATATATTTT.

The chain joins TRBV4-1 to TRBJ2-7; D is perhaps TRBD1 (6 bases). Trimming took off 3 bases at V and 2 bases at J, with 20 bases between the two ends. CDR3 size: 17 residues. CDR1 MGHRA and CDR2 YSYEKL come from the germline V gene. The CDR3 spells CASSHSSRDILPYEQYF. The CDR3 coding sequence is TGCGCCAGCAGCCACAGTTCCCGGGACATATTACCCTACGAGCAGTACTTC.

This clone is a singleton in its sample. The chain combines TRBV7-2 with TRBJ2-3; possibly TRBD1 for D (6 bases). The CDR3 length is 15 residues. Germline V gene data show CDR1 as SGHTA and CDR2 as FQGNSA. V lost 5 bases and J lost 5, with 17 bases in between. CDR3 residues: CASSPQRGTGDTQYF. CDR3 DNA: TGTGCCAGCAGCCCCCAGAGGGGGACCGGAGATACGCAGTATTTT.

The chain carries TRBV27 and TRBJ2-5; 7 nucleotides line up with TRBD1. Germline V gene data show CDR1 as MNHEY and CDR2 as SMNVEV (reference sequence). CDR3 length: 15 amino acids. Trimming took 5 bases from V and 4 from J; bases not matched to a gene: 10. CDR3 nucleotide sequence: TGTGCCAGCAGTCTTAGGGACCGACAGGGAGAGACCCAGTACTTC. This gives the protein CASSLRDRQGETQYF.

In nucleotides, the CDR3 is TGCGCCAGCAGCCAAGATATTGGACACCAAAACGAGCAGTACTTC. It translates to CASSQDIGHQNEQYF. The chain links TRBV4-3 to TRBJ2-7, with D possibly being TRBD1 (5 bases). This CDR3 region has 15 residues. Trimming cost V 0 bases and J 5 bases, with 14 bases left between them. Germline V gene lookup returns CDR1 LGHNA and CDR2 YSLEER.

This clone was observed a handful of times. The CDR3 loop reads CASSYSMGLAGDEQYF. The CDR3 DNA reads as TGTGCCAGCAGTTACTCGATGGGACTAGCGGGAGATGAGCAGTACTTC. J is TRBJ2-7 and V is TRBV6-5; 14 bases align to TRBD2. The CDR3 has 16 residues. V gave up 0 bases and J gave up 7 bases; unmatched junction bases: 5. In germline, CDR1 is MNHEY, CDR2 SVGAGI.

The chain links TRBV10-3 to TRBJ1-2; D unresolved. The CDR3 is 12 residues long. V shed 2 bases and J shed 4 bases, with 5 bases lying between them. Per the germline V gene, CDR1 is ENHRY and CDR2 is SYGVKD. The CDR3 DNA reads TGTGCCATCAGTGAGGAGCTCTATGGCTACACCTTC. The encoded protein is CAISEELYGYTF.

Details on this clone: A read error may explain this, as a much larger clone is one base away. The chain joins TRBV27 to TRBJ2-2; no clear D gene. Germline V lookup: CDR1 MNHEY, CDR2 SMNVEV (reference sequence). The CDR3 is 13 amino acids. The V gene lost 2 bases and the J gene lost 1 base, with 2 bases spanning the gap. The CDR3 loop reads CASSLGNTGELFF. DNA of the CDR3: TGTGCCAGCAGTTTAGGGAACACCGGGGAGCTGTTTTTT.

The chain links TRBV25-1 to TRBJ2-2, with a tentative D call TRBD1 (5 bases). The germline V and J ends were trimmed by 4 bases and 1 base, with 10 bases remaining between them. Looked up from germline, CDR1 is MGHDK and CDR2 is SYGVNS. The CDR3 consists of 15 residues. CDR3 nucleotide sequence: TGTGCCAGCAGTGTTCAGGGTTGGAACACCGGGGAGCTGTTTTTT. It codes for CASSVQGWNTGELFF.

This clone was seen only once. The J gene is TRBJ2-3, the V gene TRBV2; D might be TRBD1 or TRBD2, each matching 5 bases. V lost 9 bases and J 4 bases, leaving 17 bases between the germline ends. Germline V lookup: CDR1 SNHLY, CDR2 FYNNEI. The CDR3 extends over 14 amino acids. The CDR3 reads CASPRGGVADTQYF. As DNA, the CDR3 is TGTGCCAGTCCCCGGGGCGGCGTTGCAGATACGCAGTATTTT.

The rearrangement uses TRBV2 and TRBJ2-7; 7 bases fit TRBD1. With V trimmed by 6 bases and J by 2 bases, 4 bases remained unmatched. CDR1 and CDR2 from the germline V gene are SNHLY and FYNNEI. The CDR3 consists of 13 residues. The chain's CDR3 is CASRPDRAYEQYF. The CDR3 DNA reads as TGTGCCAGCAGACCCGACAGGGCCTACGAGCAGTACTTC. Together with reference TRBV2 and TRBJ2-7, the CDR3 gives the full variable domain: EPEVTQTPSHQVTQMGQEVILRCVPISNHLYFYWYRQILGQKVEFLVSFYNNEISEKSEIFDDQFSVERPDGSNFTLKIRSTKLEDSAMYFCASRPDRAYEQYFGPGTRLTVT.

A few counts support this clone. The gene calls are TRBV5-1 and TRBJ1-2, with D tentatively TRBD1 (6 bases). The CDR3 runs 15 residues. The germline V and J ends were trimmed by 4 bases and 6 bases, with 19 bases remaining between them. Per germline, CDR1 SGHRS and CDR2 YFSETQ. The CDR3 loop is CASSPSGTLGHGYTF. The CDR3 DNA sequence: TGCGCCAGCAGCCCTAGTGGGACACTAGGACATGGCTACACCTTC.

This clone turned up a few times. The chain is built from TRBV6-1 and TRBJ2-2; possible D gene TRBD1, 6 bases. Germline assignment: CDR1 MNHNS and CDR2 SASEGT. Trimming removed 5 bases at V and 8 bases at J, with 15 bases between. This CDR3 is 14 amino acids long. In nucleotides, the CDR3 is TGTGCCAGCAGTAATACAGGGTTGGTGGGGGAGCTGTTTTTT. Amino acids: CASSNTGLVGELFF.